This is a list of T cell receptor beta chains from one sample in a study of immune cell composition in non-small cell lung cancer. TCRdb's copy holds only in-frame clones and misses some; the assay was immunoSEQ multiplex PCR. Among 2,000 to 2,500 clones, roughly 80% were seen once, and the ten largest hold 15% to 20%. These data also featured in a second study, about CD4 T cells in lung cancer.

Sequencing input: lung tumor tissue. The receptor set was obtained from a human donor with non-small cell lung cancer. CDR3s include the opening cysteine and the closing phenylalanine or tryptophan. The order of the fields is V gene, CDR3 length, J gene, CDR3 protein.

TRBV7-9	15	TRBJ2-3	CASSAGTSLTDTQYF
TRBV2	14	TRBJ2-2	CASQTFTAAGELFF
TRBV5-1	16	TRBJ1-3	CASSLRAGGAGNTIYF
TRBV6-6	13	TRBJ1-4	CASSYQGGEKLFF
TRBV19	15	TRBJ2-3	CASSSLAGATDTQYF
TRBV18	17	TRBJ2-1	CASSPSQLAFTYNEQFF
TRBV12-1	17	TRBJ2-5	CASSFLLQGVYQETQYF
TRBV7-8	15	TRBJ1-2	CASSTSQGWNYGYTF
TRBV7-8	14	TRBJ2-3	CASSLGTDTDTQYF
TRBV10-3	15	TRBJ2-3	CAISPSGRYGDTQYF
TRBV30	15	TRBJ2-3	CAWSEGLADTDTQYF
TRBV19	16	TRBJ1-2	CASSPQAQGAGYGYTF
TRBV30	15	TRBJ2-7	CASNLAGWPNYEQYF
TRBV6-1	15	TRBJ1-5	CASRVTGDSNQPQHF
TRBV4-1	16	TRBJ2-3	CASSSMTGGGADTQYF
TRBV5-5	13	TRBJ2-7	CASSLHGGYEQYF
TRBV7-9	16	TRBJ2-5	CASSFGDRGTQETQYF
TRBV29-1	11	TRBJ2-3	CSVGEADTQYF
TRBV18	17	TRBJ2-1	CASSLTSGSPPSNEQFF
TRBV5-1	13	TRBJ1-1	CASSSQGDTEAFF
TRBV6-6	16	TRBJ1-5	CASSSTTGKTHGPQHF
TRBV28	19	TRBJ1-5	CASKLPPGQGSLLNQPQHF
TRBV6-1	14	TRBJ1-6	CASSVGQVGSPLHF
TRBV30	14	TRBJ2-7	CAWSPLDRLREQYF
TRBV6-4	15	TRBJ2-3	CASSGTSGSPDTQYF
TRBV2	14	TRBJ1-3	CASKKTLQAYTIYF
TRBV6-5	14	TRBJ1-1	CASSYSVGRTEAFF
TRBV7-9	14	TRBJ1-4	CASSSGRTVEKLFF
TRBV6-5	12	TRBJ1-3	CASVDPRGTIYF
TRBV6-5	13	TRBJ2-7	CASSYYGGTEQYF
TRBV2	15	TRBJ1-2	CASTRQGVQVYGYTF
TRBV11-2	11	TRBJ1-1	CASSSSPEAFF
TRBV11-2	18	TRBJ2-3	CASSLGSAVIRATDTQYF
TRBV18	13	TRBJ1-2	CASSKQGAQGYTF
TRBV5-1	13	TRBJ1-2	CASSPDRAYGYTF
TRBV30	14	TRBJ2-1	CAWRGLAGASGQFF
TRBV11-2	14	TRBJ2-1	CASSDRDWDNEQFF
TRBV7-3	17	TRBJ1-2	CASSPTGGADGDHGYTF
TRBV30	15	TRBJ1-5	CAWSFGTGGNQPQHF
TRBV7-6	13	TRBJ1-1	CASSQQENTEAFF
TRBV9	16	TRBJ2-1	CASSVDPAYTYNEQFF
TRBV4-2	15	TRBJ2-1	CASSQETSGSDEQFF
TRBV7-3	13	TRBJ1-5	CASSSQGRQPQHF
TRBV7-3	15	TRBJ2-1	CASSLGPAQGNEQFF
TRBV10-3	13	TRBJ1-2	CAITDRGGNGYTF
TRBV28	16	TRBJ1-1	CASRLLGQERNTEAFF
TRBV6-5	16	TRBJ1-2	CASSYLTARDIRGYTF
TRBV29-1	13	TRBJ1-2	CSVNLLTAYGYTF
TRBV5-1	15	TRBJ2-7	CASSSDPSGAYEQYF
TRBV18	13	TRBJ1-2	CASSPSRGSGYTF
TRBV11-2	15	TRBJ2-3	CASSYLAGGGDTQYF
TRBV6-1	14	TRBJ1-5	CASSEAKSRQPQHF
TRBV6-5	12	TRBJ1-5	CASTTGAASLHF
TRBV2	13	TRBJ1-1	CASSDNMNTEAFF
TRBV5-6	12	TRBJ2-3	CASSPGTDTQYF
TRBV7-9	13	TRBJ2-1	CASSLPSDNEQFF
TRBV12-1	17	TRBJ2-7	CASSSFITSEDSYEQYF